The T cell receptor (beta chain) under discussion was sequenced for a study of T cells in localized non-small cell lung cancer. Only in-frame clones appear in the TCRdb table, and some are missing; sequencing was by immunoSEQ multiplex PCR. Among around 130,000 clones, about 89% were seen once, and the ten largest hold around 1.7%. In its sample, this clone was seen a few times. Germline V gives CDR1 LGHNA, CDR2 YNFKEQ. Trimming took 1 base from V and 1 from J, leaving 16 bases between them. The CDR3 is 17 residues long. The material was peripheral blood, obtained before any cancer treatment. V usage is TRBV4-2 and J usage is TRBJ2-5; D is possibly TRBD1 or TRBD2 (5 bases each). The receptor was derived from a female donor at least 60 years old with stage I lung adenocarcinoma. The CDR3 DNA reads TGTGCCAGCAGCCAAGTAGGGGCTAGCCGTTCCCAAGAGACCCAGTACTTC. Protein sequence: CASSQVGASRSQETQYF.